This is a list of T cell receptor beta chains from one sample in a study of post-analysis software for immune sequencing data. TCRdb re-called the PCR reads through MiXCR, storing one row per CDR3 protein. The sample includes hundreds of thousands of distinct CDR3 sequences, approximately 59% of them seen just once. The sequencing input was blood. The receptors were gathered from a girl under 10 years old with multiple sclerosis. CDR3s leave out the opening cysteine and the closing phenylalanine or tryptophan. Fields, in order: J gene, V gene, CDR3 protein.

TRBJ1-1,TRBV12-3/TRBV12-4,ASSYKRNTEAF
TRBJ2-3,TRBV11-2,ASSLVQRDYPRGTQY
TRBJ1-2,TRBV12-3/TRBV12-4,ASSLRGAYGYT
TRBJ2-7,TRBV6-2/TRBV6-3,ASSSDYRYEQY
TRBJ2-3,TRBV6-1,ASSALGPGLAGAATDTQY
TRBJ2-4,TRBV29-1,SVGEGRIQY
TRBJ2-1,TRBV3-1,ASSQLRQGAINEQF
TRBJ2-6,TRBV7-8,ASSLKGDLGANVLT
TRBJ2-7,TRBV20-1,SARVWAGSDNEQY
TRBJ2-7,TRBV7-9,ASSLVTGAYEQY
TRBJ1-2,TRBV5-6,ASSLWGADGYT
TRBJ2-1,TRBV14,ASSQDRLAGAVYNEQF
TRBJ2-7,TRBV7-2,ASSFSLDEQY
TRBJ2-2,TRBV7-9,ASSWDTGELF
TRBJ2-3,TRBV5-1,ASSLDYFTDTQY
TRBJ2-3,TRBV7-6,ASSRAREGADTQY
TRBJ2-3,TRBV15,ATGPIGEGTLDTQY